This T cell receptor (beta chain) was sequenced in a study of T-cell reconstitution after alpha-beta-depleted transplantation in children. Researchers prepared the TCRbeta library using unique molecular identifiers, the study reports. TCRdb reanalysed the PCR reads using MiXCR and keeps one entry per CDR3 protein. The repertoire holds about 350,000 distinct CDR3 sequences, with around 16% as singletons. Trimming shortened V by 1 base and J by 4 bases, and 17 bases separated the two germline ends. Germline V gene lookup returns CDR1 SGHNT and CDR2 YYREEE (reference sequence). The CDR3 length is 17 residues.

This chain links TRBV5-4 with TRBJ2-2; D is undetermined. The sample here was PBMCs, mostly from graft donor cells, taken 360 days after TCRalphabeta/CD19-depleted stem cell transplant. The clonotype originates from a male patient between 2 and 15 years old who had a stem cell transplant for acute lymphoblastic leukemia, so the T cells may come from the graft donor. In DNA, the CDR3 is TGTGCCAGCAGCTTGATGACAATGGTATACGGCACCGGGGAGCTGTTTTTT. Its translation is CASSLMTMVYGTGELFF.